This T cell receptor (beta chain) was captured in a study of T cells after posttransplantation cyclophosphamide (dated by TCRdb to the mid-2010s). Context from the whole study: Using TRB sequencing, the study followed how the T cell repertoire rebuilt after myeloablative bone marrow transplantation with posttransplantation cyclophosphamide given as GVHD prophylaxis. Antigen receptor sequencing covered samples from a few dozen PTCy-treated patients and about 17 of their related bone marrow donors. Blood from all 35 or so PTCy patients with 1-year posttransplant specimens was subjected to TRB sequencing. TRB sequencing was also done on up to about 3 additional blood samples from 2 to 5.2 years after transplant in 3 patients, and on pretransplant blood from several patients. Because TRA and TRB clonality correlated tightly in 9 samples, later TCR analyses were limited to TRB. Public TRB sequences were searched against a database of over 3,000 sequences associated with responses to pathogens, tumor antigens, self-antigens and alloantigens. What the work shows at the level of the full study, not this receptor alone: At 1-2 months, donor-recipient similarity was low but rose over the first year, and the later blood repertoires were often dominated by donor CD8+ memory clones. The TRB repertoires of T cells infiltrating skin or the GI tract showed only limited overlap with the TRB repertoires found in blood. Across about 49 patients, TRB clonality was highly associated with recipient CMV seropositivity and CMV reactivation, and PTCy diversity was similar to diversity in CNI/methotrexate controls.

Inclusive of the bounding cysteine and phenylalanine, the CDR3 is 17 residues long. Just CDR3 DNA is preserved here, 51 bases in frame from base 1. V loses 1 base, J loses 0 bases, and the germline ends lie 10 bases apart. Sequences MNHNS (CDR1) and SASEGT (CDR2) are obtained from the germline V gene. Genomic DNA was the input for TRB sequencing, which was run either with the immunoSEQ assay at survey resolution or with the hsTCRB kit. The authors' analysis ran thus. The immunoSEQ software handled the initial read processing, while the LymphoSeq R package was used for the repertoire analyses. Clonality was computed as 1 minus normalized Shannon entropy; Gini coefficient was also calculated for each TRB dataset. Phenotypes of unsorted samples were inferred by mapping TRB sequences from sorted subsets of the recipient or donor onto unsorted samples of the same recipient. This is the immuneACCESS table as TCRdb keeps it, with only in-frame sequences that have V and J called. A part of the clones is gone; compared with another copy, unresolved V genes explain less than half, and the rest is unexplained. Clone size and the V and J calls come from that table; the DNA yielded D and trimming. This sample is represented by fewer than 25,000 clones; approximately 88% of them were singletons. The top ten clones comprise 8.2% of the sample.

The control group consisted of ten to eleven patients who received myeloablative marrow transplants with methotrexate plus a calcineurin inhibitor and who were sampled 1 year after transplant. Mononuclear cells from peripheral blood and bone marrow were separated by Ficoll-Hypaque density centrifugation and then cryopreserved. Concerning this clone itself: Its antigen remains undetermined. No base quality values were provided; no much bigger clone lies one nucleotide off.

The rearrangement combines TRBV6-1 with TRBJ2-6; the D segment cannot be called with confidence. Sequencing used PBMCs, obtained after an allogeneic stem cell transplant with a calcineurin inhibitor and methotrexate. The origin of this receptor is a female patient aged 50-59 years who received an allogeneic stem cell transplant from an unrelated donor, was CMV-positive, and had chronic GVHD only. After a transplant, some T cells may have been passed on by the graft donor. CDR3 protein: CASSEGAQSSGANVLTF. The DNA is as follows: TGTGCCAGCAGTGAAGGGGCCCAAAGCTCTGGGGCCAACGTCCTGACTTTC.